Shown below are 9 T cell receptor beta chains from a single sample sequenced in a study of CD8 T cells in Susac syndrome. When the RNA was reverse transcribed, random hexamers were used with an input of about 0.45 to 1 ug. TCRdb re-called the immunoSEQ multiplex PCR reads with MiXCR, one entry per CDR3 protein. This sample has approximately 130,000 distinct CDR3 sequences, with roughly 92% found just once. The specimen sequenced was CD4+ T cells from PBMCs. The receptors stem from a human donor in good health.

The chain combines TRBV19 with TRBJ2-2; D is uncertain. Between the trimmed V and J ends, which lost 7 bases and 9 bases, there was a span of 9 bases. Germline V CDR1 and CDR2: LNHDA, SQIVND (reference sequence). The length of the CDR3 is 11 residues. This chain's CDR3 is CASTTPWELFF. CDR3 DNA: TGTGCCAGTACCACCCCCTGGGAGCTGTTTTTT.

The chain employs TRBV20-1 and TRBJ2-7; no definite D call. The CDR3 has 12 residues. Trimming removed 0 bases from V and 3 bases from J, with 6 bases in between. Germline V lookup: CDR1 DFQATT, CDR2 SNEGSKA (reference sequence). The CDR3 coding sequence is TGCAGTGCTAGAGAACCGGGCTACGAGCAGTACTTC. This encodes CSAREPGYEQYF.

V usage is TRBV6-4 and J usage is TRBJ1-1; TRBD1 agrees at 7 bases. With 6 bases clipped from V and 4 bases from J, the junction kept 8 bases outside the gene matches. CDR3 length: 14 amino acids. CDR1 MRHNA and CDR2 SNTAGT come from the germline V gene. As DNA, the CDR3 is TGTGCCAGCAGGTTAGGTCCAGGGGGCACTGAAGCTTTCTTT. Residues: CASRLGPGGTEAFF.

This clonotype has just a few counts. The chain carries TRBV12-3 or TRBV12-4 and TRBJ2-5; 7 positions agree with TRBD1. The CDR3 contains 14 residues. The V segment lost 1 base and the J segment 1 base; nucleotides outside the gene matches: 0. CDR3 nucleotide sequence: TGTGCCAGCAGTTTAGGACAGGGCCAAGAGACCCAGTACTTC. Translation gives CASSLGQGQETQYF.

CDR3 amino acids: CASSPPRTGEQFF. CDR3 DNA sequence: TGTGCCAGCTCACCGCCCAGGACAGGAGAGCAGTTCTTC. The chain uses TRBV18 and TRBJ2-1; 7 bases are shared with TRBD1. CDR1 is KGHSH and CDR2 is LQKENI in the germline V gene. J was trimmed by 10 bases and V by 3 bases; bases with no gene match: 6. The CDR3 contains 13 residues.

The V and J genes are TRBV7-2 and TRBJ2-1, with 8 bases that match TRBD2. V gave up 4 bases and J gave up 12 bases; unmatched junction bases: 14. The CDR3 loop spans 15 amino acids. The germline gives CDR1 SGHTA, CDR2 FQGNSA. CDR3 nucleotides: TGTGCCAGCAGCTCGAACCTAGCGGGCCCCTCATTGCAGTTCTTC. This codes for CASSSNLAGPSLQFF.

The CDR3 DNA reads TGTGCCTGGAGCGGCCAGTTCACTGAAGCTTTCTTT. Translating gives CAWSGQFTEAFF. The chain is built from TRBV30 and TRBJ1-1; D not resolved. Trimming left V 3 bases short and J 4 bases short, with 9 bases between. This CDR3 has 12 amino acids. Germline V gene lookup returns CDR1 GTSNPN and CDR2 SVGIG (reference sequence).

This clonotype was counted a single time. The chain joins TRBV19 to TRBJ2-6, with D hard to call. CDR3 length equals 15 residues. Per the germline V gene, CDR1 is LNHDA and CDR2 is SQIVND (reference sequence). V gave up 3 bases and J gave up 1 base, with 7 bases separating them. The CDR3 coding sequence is TGTGCCAGTAGTATGGAAGGATCTGGGGCCAACGTCCTGACTTTC. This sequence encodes CASSMEGSGANVLTF.

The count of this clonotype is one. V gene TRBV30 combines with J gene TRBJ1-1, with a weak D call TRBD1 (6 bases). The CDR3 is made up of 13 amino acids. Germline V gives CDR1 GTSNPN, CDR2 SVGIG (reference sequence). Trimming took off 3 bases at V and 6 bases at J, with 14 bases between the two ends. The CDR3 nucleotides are TGTGCCTGGAGATTCGGGCAGGGGTCTGAAGCTTTCTTT. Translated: CAWRFGQGSEAFF.